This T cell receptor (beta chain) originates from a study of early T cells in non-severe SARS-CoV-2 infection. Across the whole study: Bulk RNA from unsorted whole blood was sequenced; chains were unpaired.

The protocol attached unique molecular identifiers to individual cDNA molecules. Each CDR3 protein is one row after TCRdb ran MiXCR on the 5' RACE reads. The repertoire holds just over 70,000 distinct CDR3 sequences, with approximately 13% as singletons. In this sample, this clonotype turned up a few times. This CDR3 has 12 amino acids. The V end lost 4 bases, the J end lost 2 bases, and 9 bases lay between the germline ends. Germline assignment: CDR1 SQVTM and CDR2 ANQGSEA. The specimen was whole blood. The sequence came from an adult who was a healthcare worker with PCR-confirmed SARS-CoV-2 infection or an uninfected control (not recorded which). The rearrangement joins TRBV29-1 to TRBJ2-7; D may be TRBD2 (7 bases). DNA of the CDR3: TGCAGCGTTGCGGGGGGCCCCTACGAGCAGTACTTC. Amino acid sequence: CSVAGGPYEQYF.